This is a list of T cell receptor beta chains from one sample in a study of glioma-infiltrating T cells. TCRdb passed the multiplex PCR reads through MiXCR, listing each CDR3 protein once. The table lists approximately 140,000 distinct CDR3 sequences, under 30% of them singletons. Sequencing used glioma tissue, nonneoplastic brain tissue, or PBMCs (not recorded which). These receptors originate from a human donor with low-grade glioma or glioblastoma, undergoing nonglioma brain surgery, or in good health (not recorded which). The CDR3 runs from the conserved cysteine through the conserved F or W. D genes are given only for firm matches. Size tells how often a clone was seen (once, few, many) or the class of an expanded clone, and some rows leave it out.

len: 16; j_gene: TRBJ2-2; d_gene: -; abundance: -; v_gene: TRBV6-2/TRBV6-3; CDR3aa: CARSQGGGGDAGELFF; CDR3nt: TGTGCCAGGAGCCAGGGGGGTGGAGGAGATGCCGGGGAGCTGTTTTTT
len: 16; j_gene: TRBJ1-5; d_gene: -; abundance: few; v_gene: TRBV28; CDR3aa: CASSLPQGSGRQPQHF; CDR3nt: TGTGCCAGCAGTTTACCCCAGGGCAGCGGGCGGCAGCCCCAGCATTTT
len: 13; j_gene: TRBJ1-4; d_gene: -; abundance: few; v_gene: TRBV20-1; CDR3aa: CSAPGGGNEKLFF; CDR3nt: TGCAGTGCTCCCGGTGGGGGTAATGAAAAACTGTTTTTT
len: 11; j_gene: TRBJ1-5; d_gene: -; abundance: -; v_gene: TRBV5-1; CDR3aa: CASPGNHPQHF; CDR3nt: TGCGCCAGCCCGGGTAATCATCCCCAGCATTTT
len: 13; j_gene: TRBJ1-5; d_gene: -; abundance: -; v_gene: TRBV19; CDR3aa: CASRTDSNQPQHF; CDR3nt: TGTGCCAGTAGGACTGATAGCAATCAGCCCCAGCATTTT
len: 14; j_gene: TRBJ1-1; d_gene: -; abundance: many; v_gene: TRBV20-1; CDR3aa: CSVNLVGQITEAFF; CDR3nt: TGCAGTGTCAACCTTGTGGGACAAATAACTGAAGCTTTCTTT
len: 13; j_gene: TRBJ2-5; d_gene: -; abundance: -; v_gene: TRBV11-2; CDR3aa: CASSLEQQATQYF; CDR3nt: TGTGCCAGCAGCTTAGAACAGCAAGCGACCCAGTACTTC
len: 16; j_gene: TRBJ2-5; d_gene: -; abundance: few; v_gene: TRBV15; CDR3aa: CATSTTLPGPKETQYF; CDR3nt: TGTGCCACCAGCACCACCCTCCCGGGTCCAAAAGAGACCCAGTACTTC
len: 18; j_gene: TRBJ2-2; d_gene: TRBD1; abundance: few; v_gene: TRBV11-2; CDR3aa: CASSPNHQTGATTGELFF; CDR3nt: TGTGCCAGCAGCCCAAACCACCAGACAGGGGCAACGACCGGGGAGCTGTTTTTT
len: 15; j_gene: TRBJ1-5; d_gene: -; abundance: many; v_gene: TRBV6-1; CDR3aa: CASWGRGGGNQPQHF; CDR3nt: TGTGCCAGCTGGGGCAGGGGCGGTGGCAATCAGCCCCAGCATTTT
len: 15; j_gene: TRBJ1-5; d_gene: -; abundance: few; v_gene: TRBV10-3; CDR3aa: CAISEGGRGNQPQHF; CDR3nt: TGTGCCATCAGTGAGGGGGGCAGGGGCAATCAGCCCCAGCATTTT
len: 14; j_gene: TRBJ2-5; d_gene: -; abundance: -; v_gene: TRBV5-1; CDR3aa: CASSLSYPHETQYF; CDR3nt: TGCGCCAGCAGCTTGTCCTACCCGCATGAGACCCAGTACTTC
len: 17; j_gene: TRBJ1-3; d_gene: -; abundance: many; v_gene: TRBV28; CDR3aa: CASSLPRGLSSGNTIYF; CDR3nt: TGTGCCAGCAGTCTACCAAGGGGCCTCAGCTCTGGAAACACCATATATTTT
len: 15; j_gene: TRBJ1-5; d_gene: TRBD1; abundance: few; v_gene: TRBV24-1; CDR3aa: CATSDPSTGDQPQHF; CDR3nt: TGTGCCACCAGTGATCCCTCCACAGGGGATCAGCCCCAGCATTTT
len: 20; j_gene: TRBJ1-3; d_gene: -; abundance: few; v_gene: TRBV20-1; CDR3aa: CSARVGLRARQSSSGNTIYF; CDR3nt: TGCAGTGCTAGAGTTGGGTTGCGCGCACGGCAGTCGAGCTCTGGAAACACCATATATTTT
len: 15; j_gene: TRBJ2-5; d_gene: -; abundance: -; v_gene: TRBV24-1; CDR3aa: CATSDFGGLSETQYF; CDR3nt: TGTGCCACCAGTGATTTCGGGGGGCTCTCAGAGACCCAGTACTTC
len: 13; j_gene: TRBJ2-5; d_gene: -; abundance: few; v_gene: TRBV19; CDR3aa: CATSSDGVRTQYF; CDR3nt: TGTGCCACCTCATCCGACGGAGTCCGGACCCAGTACTTC
len: 11; j_gene: TRBJ1-2; d_gene: -; abundance: few; v_gene: TRBV2; CDR3aa: CASSEGYGYTF; CDR3nt: TGTGCCAGCAGTGAAGGGTATGGCTACACCTTC
len: 16; j_gene: TRBJ1-1; d_gene: -; abundance: few; v_gene: TRBV7-2; CDR3aa: CASSLANGGRHTEAFF; CDR3nt: TGTGCCAGCAGCTTAGCGAACGGCGGTAGGCACACTGAAGCTTTCTTT
len: 14; j_gene: TRBJ1-1; d_gene: -; abundance: -; v_gene: TRBV5-1; CDR3aa: CASSLGIGQSEAFF; CDR3nt: TGCGCCAGCAGCTTGGGTATCGGACAGAGTGAAGCTTTCTTT
len: 12; j_gene: TRBJ1-2; d_gene: -; abundance: -; v_gene: TRBV6-1; CDR3aa: CASRQGSGGYTF; CDR3nt: TGTGCCAGCAGACAGGGATCTGGTGGCTACACCTTC
len: 15; j_gene: TRBJ1-2; d_gene: TRBD1; abundance: -; v_gene: TRBV4-1; CDR3aa: CASSQDQDRGYGYIF; CDR3nt: TGCGCCAGCAGCCAGGACCAGGACAGGGGGTATGGCTACATCTTC
len: 15; j_gene: TRBJ2-3; d_gene: -; abundance: -; v_gene: TRBV28; CDR3aa: CASSFGGGPQVVQYF; CDR3nt: TGTGCCAGCAGTTTCGGAGGGGGCCCGCAGGTTGTGCAGTATTTT
len: 14; j_gene: TRBJ2-5; d_gene: TRBD1; abundance: -; v_gene: TRBV7-3; CDR3aa: CASSPDRGSETQYF; CDR3nt: TGTGCCAGCAGCCCTGACAGGGGAAGCGAGACCCAGTACTTC
len: 15; j_gene: TRBJ1-2; d_gene: TRBD1; abundance: -; v_gene: TRBV19; CDR3aa: CASSAQGTANYGYTF; CDR3nt: TGTGCCAGTAGTGCACAGGGGACGGCGAACTATGGCTACACCTTC
len: 14; j_gene: TRBJ1-1; d_gene: -; abundance: -; v_gene: TRBV7-8; CDR3aa: CASRARTTETEAFF; CDR3nt: TGTGCCAGCAGAGCTAGGACAACAGAGACTGAAGCTTTCTTT
len: 14; j_gene: TRBJ1-1; d_gene: TRBD1; abundance: -; v_gene: TRBV6-4; CDR3aa: CASSPLQGSTEAFF; CDR3nt: TGTGCCAGCAGCCCGTTACAGGGGAGCACTGAAGCTTTCTTT
len: 17; j_gene: TRBJ1-1; d_gene: TRBD1; abundance: few; v_gene: TRBV4-1; CDR3aa: CASSLRGQGALNTEAFF; CDR3nt: TGCGCCAGCAGCTTAAGAGGACAGGGGGCACTGAACACTGAAGCTTTCTTT
len: 17; j_gene: TRBJ2-5; d_gene: TRBD2; abundance: -; v_gene: TRBV7-2; CDR3aa: CASSLGGPAGGDETQYF; CDR3nt: TGTGCCAGCAGCTTAGGAGGACCAGCGGGGGGCGACGAGACCCAGTACTTC
len: 16; j_gene: TRBJ2-1; d_gene: -; abundance: many; v_gene: TRBV4-1; CDR3aa: CASSQIGARAYNEQFF; CDR3nt: TGCGCCAGCAGCCAAATAGGGGCGCGAGCCTACAATGAGCAGTTCTTC
len: 15; j_gene: TRBJ1-1; d_gene: -; abundance: few; v_gene: TRBV19; CDR3aa: CASSMWAEPSFEAFF; CDR3nt: TGTGCCAGTAGTATGTGGGCAGAACCCTCTTTCGAAGCTTTCTTT
len: 13; j_gene: TRBJ1-6; d_gene: -; abundance: few; v_gene: TRBV2; CDR3aa: CASSEVANSPLHF; CDR3nt: TGTGCCAGCAGTGAAGTGGCCAATTCACCCCTCCACTTT
len: 15; j_gene: TRBJ1-5; d_gene: -; abundance: few; v_gene: TRBV19; CDR3aa: CASSNTRGVQWPQHF; CDR3nt: TGTGCCAGTAGCAATACCCGGGGGGTCCAATGGCCCCAGCATTTT
len: 12; j_gene: TRBJ2-1; d_gene: -; abundance: many; v_gene: TRBV15; CDR3aa: CATSIIRNEQFF; CDR3nt: TGTGCCACCAGCATCATCCGTAATGAGCAGTTCTTC